A single T cell receptor beta chain is shown here with its context. This sample is part of a study of T-cell memory formation after mild COVID-19. The CDR3 is 14 residues long. In germline, CDR1 is GTSNPN, CDR2 SVGIG (reference sequence). V gave up 2 bases and J gave up 9 bases; unmatched junction bases: 7. A single record per CDR3 protein comes from TCRdb applying MiXCR to the 5' RACE reads. The sample yields 210,000 or so distinct CDR3 sequences, more than 9% seen once. V is TRBV30 and J is TRBJ1-6, with 7 bases identical to TRBD1. The source material was PBMCs or a T cell subset sorted from them (not recorded which). The source of this sequence is a man younger than 35 who had mild COVID-19 (a few samples of this study predate the infection). Cell type and time point are not known. CDR3 sequence reads: CAWSLTGMGSPLHF. The CDR3 DNA reads TGTGCCTGGAGTTTGACAGGGATGGGTTCACCCCTCCACTTT.